This T cell receptor (beta chain) is drawn from a study of OX40 agonist ivuxolimab in advanced cancers. Turning to the study itself: Partial responses occurred in three patients (one hepatocellular carcinoma, two cutaneous melanoma).

Drawing of blood for sampling happened at baseline, at cycle 4 day 1, and at cycle 7 day 1. Clones were sequenced by immunoSEQ multiplex PCR, and TCRdb holds only the in-frame ones, with some missing. The sample yields tens of thousands of clones, about 87% seen once. Broader study findings: Among the least clonally expanded were partial responders at 0.1-3.0 mg/kg.

Comments on this clone: What it binds is unknown.

V was trimmed by 7 bases and J by 1 base, leaving 5 bases between them. The CDR3 extends over 12 amino acids. Germline CDR1 and CDR2: MDHEN and SYDVKM. The receptor comes from an adult with an advanced solid tumor such as melanoma, head and neck, liver or kidney cancer. Here the sequenced sample was CD4+ or CD8+ T cells sorted from blood, taken in a trial of the OX40 agonist ivuxolimab. This chain uses TRBV28 with TRBJ1-5; unclear D gene. The CDR3 reads CASNWSNQPQHF. In nucleotides, the CDR3 is TGTGCCAGCAATTGGAGCAATCAGCCCCAGCATTTT.